The 16 T cell receptor beta chains below come from one sample, sequenced in a study of T cell responses to AZD1222 COVID-19 vaccine. Sequencing used immunoSEQ multiplex PCR; TCRdb keeps in-frame clones, though not all of them. The sample consists of 150,000 to 200,000 clones, 85% to 95% of them appearing once. The sequencing used peripheral blood, collected on day 0 of AZD1222 vaccination. These receptors were obtained from an adult in good health.

The rearrangement joins TRBV3-1 (or the pseudogene TRBV3-2) to TRBJ1-1; D might be TRBD1 (5 bases). V was shortened by 1 base and J by 4 bases, with 10 bases between the two germline ends. CDR1 is LGHDT and CDR2 is YNNKEL in the germline V gene (reference sequence). The CDR3 is made up of 14 amino acids. CDR3 DNA sequence: TGTGCCAGCAGCCAAGGAATTAGGGGCACTGAAGCTTTCTTT. Its protein product is CASSQGIRGTEAFF.

The rearrangement links TRBV7-3 to TRBJ2-7, with D unresolved. Germline CDR1 is SGHTA and CDR2 is FQGTGA. V was shortened by 5 bases and J by 3 bases, with 17 bases between the two germline ends. The CDR3 consists of 15 residues. The DNA of the CDR3 is TGTGCCAGCAGCCCCCAGGCAGGCCCTAGCTACGAGCAGTACTTC. This gives the protein CASSPQAGPSYEQYF.

The rearrangement links TRBV11-2 to TRBJ2-6, with D perhaps TRBD2 (5 bases). The germline CDR1 and CDR2 sequences are SGHAT and FQNNGV. The CDR3 extends over 16 amino acids. Deletions cut 5 bases from V and 0 bases from J, with 11 bases between. The CDR3 region is CASSLSGSSGANVLTF. The CDR3, as DNA: TGTGCCAGCAGCCTATCGGGAAGCTCTGGGGCCAACGTCCTGACTTTC.

The V gene is TRBV6-5, the J gene TRBJ1-3; the D is unclear. Germline lookup yields CDR1 MNHEY and CDR2 SVGAGI. The CDR3 runs to 14 residues. The V end lost 5 bases, the J end lost 2 bases, and 10 bases lay between the germline ends. CDR3: CASSPYNTGNTIYF. CDR3 coding DNA: TGTGCCAGCAGTCCATATAACACTGGAAACACCATATATTTT.

The V call is TRBV7-9, the J call TRBJ1-6; 8 nucleotides match TRBD1. The junction had 10 bases not matched to a gene; V was cut back by 5 bases and J by 10 bases. The CDR3 loop spans 15 amino acids. Germline CDR1 reads SEHNR; CDR2 reads FQNEAQ (reference sequence). The CDR3 spells CASSLNQGALSPLHF. The CDR3 DNA reads as TGTGCCAGCAGCCTAAACCAGGGGGCTCTATCACCCCTCCACTTT.

The chain has TRBV10-3 and TRBJ1-3, with TRBD1 identical over 9 bases. Germline V lookup: CDR1 ENHRY, CDR2 SYGVKD. The junction had 7 bases not matched to a gene; V was cut back by 11 bases and J by 2 bases. CDR3 size: 14 residues. The CDR3 nucleotides read TGTGCCGCCGGGGACAGGGATACTGGAAACACCATATATTTT. This encodes CAAGDRDTGNTIYF.

V usage is TRBV23-1 and J usage is TRBJ1-2, with D perhaps TRBD1 (6 bases). TRBV23-1 is recorded as an ORF, its role being uncertain. The CDR3 runs 15 residues. V lost 6 bases and J lost 6, with 20 bases in between. This CDR3 reads CASREMIPDRNGYTF. CDR3 DNA sequence: TGCGCCAGCAGGGAAATGATCCCGGACAGAAATGGCTACACCTTC.

This rearrangement joins TRBV5-1 to TRBJ1-3; tentative D call: TRBD1 (5 bases). Trimming shortened V by 1 base and J by 3 bases, and 17 bases separated the two germline ends. The germline gives CDR1 SGHRS, CDR2 YFSETQ. This CDR3 spans 17 amino acids. The CDR3 spells CASSLNWGRQGGNTIYF. The DNA of the CDR3 is TGCGCCAGCAGCTTGAATTGGGGACGCCAGGGTGGAAACACCATATATTTT.

The V and J genes are TRBV19 and TRBJ1-2; 8 nucleotides line up with TRBD1. Germline loops: CDR1 LNHDA, CDR2 SQIVND (reference sequence). CDR3 length: 15 amino acids. V shed 6 bases and J 1 base; nucleotides not matched to a gene: 7. Here the CDR3 reads CASRPQGGINYGYTF. CDR3 coding DNA: TGTGCCAGTAGGCCACAGGGGGGGATTAACTATGGCTACACCTTC.

V is TRBV18 and J is TRBJ1-3, with D unclear. The CDR3 has 13 amino acids. CDR1 is KGHSH and CDR2 is LQKENI in the germline V gene. Trimming removed 2 bases at V and 3 bases at J, with 5 bases between. The CDR3 DNA is TGTGCCAGCTCACCAAAGGTTGGAAACACCATATATTTT. This codes for CASSPKVGNTIYF.

The V gene is TRBV7-3, the J gene TRBJ2-7; the D gene is possibly TRBD1 (7 bases). The V end lost 4 bases, the J end lost 4 bases, and 14 bases lay between the germline ends. From germline, CDR1 is SGHTA and CDR2 FQGTGA. The CDR3 has 14 residues. CDR3 sequence reads: CASSSGGLDYEQYF. The CDR3 DNA is TGTGCCAGCAGCTCAGGGGGACTTGATTACGAGCAGTACTTC.

This clone was counted only a few times. The genes are TRBV19 and TRBJ2-1; 7 nucleotides line up with TRBD1. The CDR3 loop spans 17 amino acids. Germline CDR1 LNHDA, CDR2 SQIVND (reference sequence). Trimming took 2 bases from V and 5 from J; bases not matched to a gene: 12. The CDR3: CASSIFPRQGVDNEQFF. CDR3 nucleotides: TGTGCCAGTAGTATATTTCCCCGGCAGGGGGTTGACAATGAGCAGTTCTTC.

The rearrangement links TRBV5-4 to TRBJ1-2; tentatively, D is TRBD1 (6 bases). Germline lookup yields CDR1 SGHNT and CDR2 YYREEE (reference sequence). The CDR3 spans 12 residues. V lost 4 bases, J lost 4 bases, and 8 bases lay in between. In DNA, the CDR3 is TGTGCCAGCAGCCCGGACAGCTATGGCTACACCTTC. This encodes CASSPDSYGYTF.

The rearrangement joins TRBV5-6 to TRBJ1-3, with 9 bases identical to TRBD1. There are 14 residues in the CDR3. The germline gives CDR1 SGHDT, CDR2 YYEEEE. V shed 4 bases and J 9 bases; nucleotides not matched to a gene: 8. The CDR3 DNA reads TGTGCCAGCAGCCCGGGACAGGGCTTTGTCACCATATATTTT. Protein sequence: CASSPGQGFVTIYF.

The chain couples TRBV6-5 to TRBJ2-3, with D maybe TRBD1 (6 bases). The CDR3 has 15 amino acids. V was cut by 7 bases and J by 5 bases, with 19 bases left in between. The germline CDR1 and CDR2 sequences are MNHEY and SVGAGI. This CDR3 is CASTQGQIGGDTQYF. The CDR3 coding sequence is TGTGCCAGCACCCAGGGGCAAATAGGAGGAGATACGCAGTATTTT.

This chain links TRBV5-1 with TRBJ2-3; D gene ambiguous. Germline loops: CDR1 SGHRS, CDR2 YFSETQ. The V and J ends lost 4 bases and 3 bases respectively, with 3 bases between them. This CDR3 spans 11 amino acids. CDR3: CASSTTDTQYF. CDR3 DNA: TGCGCCAGCAGCACAACAGATACGCAGTATTTT.